The 20 T cell receptor beta chains listed next were all sequenced from one sample in a study of T cells after yellow fever vaccination. MiXCR, run by TCRdb on the 5' RACE reads, gives a single entry per CDR3 protein. The profile shows 450,000 to 650,000 distinct CDR3 sequences, about a fifth of them singletons. The sequencing here drew on PBMCs, taken approximately 22 days after the first yellow fever vaccination. Source of these receptors: a man aged 18-30 years who received the YFV17D yellow fever vaccine.

The J gene is TRBJ2-5, the V gene TRBV5-5; perhaps TRBD1 as D (6 bases). The V gene's germline CDR1 is SGHKS and CDR2 YYEKEE (reference sequence). The V and J ends lost 3 bases and 2 bases respectively, with 14 bases between them. This CDR3 region has 15 residues. The CDR3 here is CASSSVTGRQETQYF. The CDR3 nucleotides are TGTGCCAGCAGCTCAGTGACAGGTCGGCAAGAGACCCAGTACTTC. Full variable domain (rest looked up from reference TRBV5-5 and TRBJ2-5): DAGVTQSPTHLIKTRGQQVTLRCSPISGHKSVSWYQQVLGQGPQFIFQYYEKEERGRGNFPDRFSARQFPNYSSELNVNALLLGDSALYLCASSSVTGRQETQYFGPGTRLLVL.

The rearrangement links TRBV5-1 to TRBJ2-7; D is undetermined. The CDR3 consists of 13 residues. Between the trimmed V and J ends, which lost 4 bases and 1 base, there was a span of 9 bases. Germline V CDR1 and CDR2: SGHRS, YFSETQ. CDR3 sequence: CASSLTHSYEQYF. CDR3 bases: TGCGCCAGCAGCCTGACCCATTCCTACGAGCAGTACTTC.

This clonotype came up a few times. This sequence joins TRBV7-2 and TRBJ2-7; 12 positions agree with TRBD2. Germline-derived CDR1 and CDR2 are SGHTA and FQGNSA. Trimming at V came to 0 bases and at J to 4 bases, leaving 7 bases not matched to a gene. The CDR3 runs 17 residues. As DNA, the CDR3 is TGTGCCAGCAGCTTAGCGTCTAGCGGGGGGGCCTCGTACGAGCAGTACTTC. This gives the protein CASSLASSGGASYEQYF.

The chain couples TRBV5-1 to TRBJ2-5; maybe TRBD2 (6 bases). CDR1 and CDR2 (germline): SGHRS, YFSETQ. The length of the CDR3 is 12 residues. Trimming left V 6 bases short and J 2 bases short, with 8 bases between. The CDR3 reads CASKAGQETQYF. As DNA, the CDR3 is TGCGCCAGCAAGGCGGGGCAAGAGACCCAGTACTTC. Complete variable domain (other parts from reference TRBV5-1 and TRBJ2-5): KAGVTQTPRYLIKTRGQQVTLSCSPISGHRSVSWYQQTPGQGLQFLFEYFSETQRNKGNFPGRFSGRQFSNSRSEMNVSTLELGDSALYLCASKAGQETQYFGPGTRLLVL.

This clonotype was detected a few times. The chain recombines TRBV20-1 with TRBJ1-1; 9 bases map to TRBD1. Germline CDR1 DFQATT, CDR2 SNEGSKA (reference sequence). The CDR3 spans 14 residues. After removal of 3 bases from V and 4 bases from J, the junction contained 6 bases not matched to a gene. In nucleotides, the CDR3 is TGCAGTGCTAGGACAGGGGGAGTGGGCACTGAAGCTTTCTTT. As protein: CSARTGGVGTEAFF.

This clonotype was seen more than once but under ten times. This chain joins TRBV4-1 and TRBJ1-4; D is undetermined. CDR1 is MGHRA and CDR2 is YSYEKL in the germline V gene. Deletions cut 0 bases from V and 6 bases from J, with 5 bases between. The length of the CDR3 is 13 residues. CDR3: CASSQEGHEKLFF. The CDR3 nucleotides read TGCGCCAGCAGCCAAGAGGGTCATGAAAAACTGTTTTTT.

CDR3 region: CSSNERGGRYGYTF. The CDR3 DNA reads as TGCAGTTCAAACGAAAGGGGGGGGCGCTATGGCTACACCTTC. V usage is TRBV20-1 and J usage is TRBJ1-2; the D gene is possibly TRBD1 (6 bases). Deletions cut 8 bases from V and 4 bases from J, with 20 bases between. The germline gives CDR1 DFQATT, CDR2 SNEGSKA (reference sequence). This CDR3 spans 14 amino acids.

This rearrangement joins TRBV6-1 to TRBJ2-7; perhaps TRBD2 as D (6 bases). The germline V gene encodes CDR1 MNHNS and CDR2 SASEGT. With 6 bases removed from V and 1 base from J, the gap between germline ends came to 19 bases. The CDR3 sequence is 16 residues long. The DNA for the CDR3 is TGTGCCAGCAGCACCGACCGTTCCGCGGGATCCTACGAGCAGTACTTC. It codes for CASSTDRSAGSYEQYF.

The genes are TRBV5-8 and TRBJ2-3; 8 nucleotides match TRBD2. The length of the CDR3 is 17 residues. The ends lost 0 bases at V and 0 bases at J; junction bases unmatched: 6. CDR1 and CDR2 (germline): SGHTS, YDEGEE. The CDR3 here is CASSLGVASGSTDTQYF. CDR3 coding DNA: TGTGCCAGCAGCTTGGGTGTGGCTAGCGGGAGCACAGATACGCAGTATTTT.

V is TRBV25-1 and J is TRBJ1-1; possible D gene TRBD1, 5 bases. V was clipped by 3 bases and J by 7 bases, with 21 bases between them. The CDR3 is 16 amino acids. CDR1 MGHDK and CDR2 SYGVNS come from the germline V gene. In DNA form, the CDR3 reads TGTGCCAGCAGTGATGGGCGAAGAGGGGTAACCGATGAAGCTTTCTTT. The encoded protein is CASSDGRRGVTDEAFF.

V and J are TRBV20-1 and TRBJ2-7; possible D gene TRBD1, 6 bases. Trimming removed 7 bases at V and 3 bases at J, with 16 bases between. The CDR3 has 13 amino acids. Germline V gives CDR1 DFQATT, CDR2 SNEGSKA (reference sequence). The DNA of the CDR3 is TGCAGTGTCTCCCGAGGGGGTAGCTACGAGCAGTACGTC. It yields the protein CSVSRGGSYEQYV.

This clonotype was picked up many times. This chain joins TRBV5-1 and TRBJ2-1; TRBD1 is a possible D gene (5 bases). The CDR3 spans 12 residues. V was pared by 2 bases and J by 7 bases, with 7 bases between. Germline CDR1 SGHRS, CDR2 YFSETQ. The DNA for the CDR3 is TGCGCCAGCAGCTTAGGGGTTAATGAGCAGTTCTTC. Its protein is CASSLGVNEQFF.

This clonotype was seen only a few times. The V call is TRBV11-2, the J call TRBJ2-3; 9 bases align to TRBD2. CDR3 length: 18 residues. Trimming took 2 bases from V and 2 from J; bases not matched to a gene: 11. CDR1 and CDR2 (germline): SGHAT, FQNNGV. The CDR3 bases are TGTGCCAGCAGCTTAAAATGGGGCCTAGCGGGACTCACAGATACGCAGTATTTT. It specifies CASSLKWGLAGLTDTQYF.

This clonotype was detected a few times. The chain combines TRBV27 with TRBJ1-1, with D perhaps matching TRBD1 (6 bases). The V gene lost 5 bases and the J gene lost 1 base, with 17 bases spanning the gap. The CDR3 covers 16 residues. Germline V CDR1 and CDR2: MNHEY, SMNVEV (reference sequence). The CDR3 nucleotides read TGTGCCAGCAGTCCACAGGGTACGGGGGAGAACACTGAAGCTTTCTTT. Translated: CASSPQGTGENTEAFF.

Ten or more counts support this clonotype. The chain employs TRBV7-9 and TRBJ1-6, with 9 nucleotides matching TRBD1. The V gene's germline CDR1 is SEHNR and CDR2 FQNEAQ (reference sequence). The CDR3 length is 13 residues. Trimming cost V 3 bases and J 9 bases; bases outside gene matches: 0. CDR3 protein: CASSLGQGSPLHF. DNA for the CDR3: TGTGCCAGCAGCTTGGGACAGGGTTCACCCCTCCACTTT. Full variable domain (rest looked up from reference TRBV7-9 and TRBJ1-6): DTGVSQNPRHKITKRGQNVTFRCDPISEHNRLYWYRQTLGQGPEFLTYFQNEAQLEKSRLLSDRFSAERPKGSFSTLEIQRTEQGDSAMYLCASSLGQGSPLHFGNGTRLTVT.

For this clonotype: A much larger clone sits a single nucleotide away, making a read error possible. The V call is TRBV6-5, the J call TRBJ2-1; no reliable D call. Germline V gene sequence: CDR1 MNHEY, CDR2 SVGAGI. The CDR3 has 11 residues. The V end was cut by 0 bases, the J end by 10 bases, with 4 bases between. In nucleotides, the CDR3 is TGTGCCAGCAGTTACTCGAAAGAGCAGTTCTTC. It encodes CASSYSKEQFF.

A few counts support this clonotype. The CDR3: CASSSGLAPRGLGYTF. For the CDR3, the DNA is TGTGCCAGCAGCTCAGGACTTGCCCCACGGGGTCTTGGCTACACCTTC. This chain joins TRBV7-9 and TRBJ1-2; D is unclear. The length of the CDR3 is 16 residues. With 4 bases removed from V and 7 bases from J, the gap between germline ends came to 22 bases. The germline gives CDR1 SEHNR, CDR2 FQNEAQ (reference sequence).

J is TRBJ2-4 and V is TRBV20-1; no firm D call. Germline assignment: CDR1 DFQATT and CDR2 SNEGSKA (reference sequence). The CDR3 contains 15 residues. Trimming removed 5 bases at V and 3 bases at J, with 17 bases between. DNA of the CDR3: TGCAGTGCTCGTTTGGGTGTCAGCAACAAAAACATTCAGTACTTC. As protein: CSARLGVSNKNIQYF.

This clonotype was seen only a few times. V gene TRBV7-2 combines with J gene TRBJ1-5, with D hard to call. V lost 5 bases, J lost 4 bases, and 18 bases lay in between. CDR3 length: 16 amino acids. Germline CDR1 SGHTA, CDR2 FQGNSA. CDR3 DNA: TGTGCCAGCAGCCTTTCCGGCTCCCTCCTAAATCAGCCCCAGCATTTT. Its translation is CASSLSGSLLNQPQHF. The whole variable domain, remainder taken from reference TRBV7-2 and TRBJ1-5, is GAGVSQSPSNKVTEKGKDVELRCDPISGHTALYWYRQSLGQGLEFLIYFQGNSAPDKSGLPSDRFSAERTGGSVSTLTIQRTQQEDSAVYLCASSLSGSLLNQPQHFGDGTRLSIL.

There are a few counts of this clonotype. The chain carries TRBV6-1 and TRBJ1-2; a possible D gene is TRBD1 (6 bases). The germline V and J ends were trimmed by 6 bases and 8 bases, with 13 bases remaining between them. This CDR3 is built from 12 residues. Germline CDR1 and CDR2: MNHNS and SASEGT. Here the CDR3 DNA reads TGTGCCAGCAGGGAACAGGGAAGGGGCTACACCTTC. It translates to CASREQGRGYTF.